This T cell receptor (beta chain) was observed in a study of blood T cell repertoires in COVID-19. Study overall: COVID-19 samples, acute and convalescent, were from the United States, Italy and Spain. PBMCs, B-cell-depleted T cells, or T cells were the source of the cDNA or gDNA that made up the material.

V lost 4 bases and J 0 bases, leaving 8 bases between the germline ends. From germline, CDR1 is WNHNN and CDR2 SYGVQD (reference sequence). The CDR3 extends over 14 amino acids. As handled by the study authors: Reference gene primer amplification in the assay estimated nucleated cell counts. TCRdb's copy holds only in-frame clones and misses some; the assay was immunoSEQ multiplex PCR. V and J calls and clone size follow that table, whereas D and trimming were derived from the DNA. The sample holds about 170,000 clones, about 90% seen once. Seattle patient enrollment occurred during active infection, with longitudinal follow-up thereafter.

The TCR comes from a woman aged 55-70 years with COVID-19, enrolled during active disease. The gene calls are TRBV10-1 and TRBJ2-3; D ambiguous. The sample was peripheral blood. CDR3 sequence: CASSGSLSTDTQYF. Written as DNA, the CDR3 is TGCGCCAGCAGTGGATCACTGAGCACAGATACGCAGTATTTT.